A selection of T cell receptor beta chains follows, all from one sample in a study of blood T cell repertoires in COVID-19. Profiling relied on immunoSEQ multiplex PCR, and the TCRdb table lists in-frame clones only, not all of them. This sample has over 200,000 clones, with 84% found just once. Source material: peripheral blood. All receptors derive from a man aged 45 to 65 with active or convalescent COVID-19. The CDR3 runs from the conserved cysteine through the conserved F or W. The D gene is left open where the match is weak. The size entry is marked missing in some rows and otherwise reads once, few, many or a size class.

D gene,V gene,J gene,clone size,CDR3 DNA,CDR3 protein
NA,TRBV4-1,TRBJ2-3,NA,TGCGCCAGCAGCCAAGATTGGGCAGGGGGGTGGAATACGCAGTATTTT,CASSQDWAGGWNTQYF
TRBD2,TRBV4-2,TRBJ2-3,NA,TGTGCCAGCAGCCAAGTTGGGACTAGCGGGGACGGCACAGATACGCAGTATTTT,CASSQVGTSGDGTDTQYF
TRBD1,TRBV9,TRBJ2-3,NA,TGTGCCAGCAGCCTTTCCGGGACAGGGACAGATACGCAGTATTTT,CASSLSGTGTDTQYF
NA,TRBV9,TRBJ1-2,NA,TGTGCCAGCAGCGACAGGGTCTATGGCTACACCTTC,CASSDRVYGYTF
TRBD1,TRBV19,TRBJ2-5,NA,TGTGCCAGTCGACTCAGGGGGCAAGAGACCCAGTACTTC,CASRLRGQETQYF
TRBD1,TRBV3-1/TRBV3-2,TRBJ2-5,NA,TGTGCCAGCAGCCAAGAGACAGGGGGGTCGAAGACCCAGTACTTC,CASSQETGGSKTQYF
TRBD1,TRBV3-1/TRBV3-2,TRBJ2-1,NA,TGTGCCAGCAGCCAAGACTCCATTGTATGGGACAGGGGCGCCCGGGGTGAGCAGTTCTTC,CASSQDSIVWDRGARGEQFF
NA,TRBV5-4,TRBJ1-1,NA,TGTGCCAGCAGCTTGGAAGGGGGCACTGAAGCTTTCTTT,CASSLEGGTEAFF
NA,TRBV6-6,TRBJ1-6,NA,TGTGCCAGCAGTGACCAGGGGTGGAAGGCACCCCTCCACTTT,CASSDQGWKAPLHF
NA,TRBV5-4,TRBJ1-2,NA,TGTGCCAGCAGGCTACAGGGAGACTATGGCTACACCTTC,CASRLQGDYGYTF
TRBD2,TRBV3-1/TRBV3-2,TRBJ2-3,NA,TGTGCCAGCAGCCCTCTTAGCGGGGGGAATACAGATACGCAGTATTTT,CASSPLSGGNTDTQYF
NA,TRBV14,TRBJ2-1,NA,TGTGCCAGCAGCCAAGATCCAGGAAAAACCCAATTCTTC,CASSQDPGKTQFF
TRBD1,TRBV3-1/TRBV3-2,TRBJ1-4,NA,TGTGCCAGCAGCCCGTACAGGGGGGTGGTTGAAAAACTGTTTTTT,CASSPYRGVVEKLFF
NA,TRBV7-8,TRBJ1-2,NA,TGTGCCAGCAGCTTATCGGGGGGGCACTATGGCTACACCTTC,CASSLSGGHYGYTF
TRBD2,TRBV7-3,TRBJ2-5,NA,TGTGCCAGCAGCTTGTTAGCGGGGCCACAAGAGACCCAGTACTTC,CASSLLAGPQETQYF
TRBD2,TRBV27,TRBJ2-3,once,TGTGCCAGCACGGGGGGGGTGGATACGCAGTATTTT,CASTGGVDTQYF
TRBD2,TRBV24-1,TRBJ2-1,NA,TGTGCCACCAGTGATTCGGGGACTAGCGGGGGCTCCTACAATGAGCAGTTCTTC,CATSDSGTSGGSYNEQFF
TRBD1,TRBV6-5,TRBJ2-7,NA,TGTGCCAGCAGCGCGGGACAGGGGGGATTCGAGCAGTACTTC,CASSAGQGGFEQYF
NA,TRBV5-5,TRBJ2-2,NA,TGTGCCAGCAGCCGCACTCCGGGGGAGAGGACCGGGGAGCTGTTTTTT,CASSRTPGERTGELFF
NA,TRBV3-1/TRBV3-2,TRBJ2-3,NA,TGTGCCAGCAGCCCCCGAATCGGGGTCCGCACAGATACGCAGTATTTT,CASSPRIGVRTDTQYF